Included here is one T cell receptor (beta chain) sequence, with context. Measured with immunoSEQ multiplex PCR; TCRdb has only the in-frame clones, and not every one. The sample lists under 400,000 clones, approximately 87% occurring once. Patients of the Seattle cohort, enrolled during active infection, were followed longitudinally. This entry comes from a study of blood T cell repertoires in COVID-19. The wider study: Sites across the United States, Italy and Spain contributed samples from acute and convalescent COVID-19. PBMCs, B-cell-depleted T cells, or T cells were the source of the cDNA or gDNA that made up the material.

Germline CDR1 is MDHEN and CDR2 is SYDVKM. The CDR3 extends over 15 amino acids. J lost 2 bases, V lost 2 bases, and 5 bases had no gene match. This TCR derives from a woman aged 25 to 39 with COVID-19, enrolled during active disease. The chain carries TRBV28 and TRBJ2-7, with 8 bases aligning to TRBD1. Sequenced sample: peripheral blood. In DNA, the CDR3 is TGTGCCAGCAGTTTAGGGCAGGGGGCAGCCTACGAGCAGTACTTC. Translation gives CASSLGQGAAYEQYF.